This passage covers 4 T cell receptor beta chains from one sample sequenced in a study of T cell responses to AZD1222 COVID-19 vaccine. Profiling relied on immunoSEQ multiplex PCR, and the TCRdb table lists in-frame clones only, not all of them. In the table there are some 90,000 clones, 89% of which are singletons. Here the sequenced sample was peripheral blood, taken on day 0 of AZD1222 vaccination. These receptors were obtained from an adult in good health.

The chain combines TRBV20-1 with TRBJ1-6; D is unresolved. The CDR3 is 11 residues long. The germline V gene has CDR1 DFQATT and CDR2 SNEGSKA (reference sequence). CDR3 nucleotide sequence: TGCAGCCGTAGGGATAATTCACCCCTCCACTTT. Protein: CSRRDNSPLHF.

The rearrangement joins TRBV7-9 to TRBJ2-2, with 16 bases identical to TRBD2. Trimming cost V 5 bases and J 6 bases; bases outside gene matches: 12. The CDR3 contains 19 residues. Germline-derived CDR1 and CDR2 are SEHNR and FQNEAQ (reference sequence). CDR3 loop: CASSQGTSGRAGFSGELFF. The CDR3 nucleotides are TGTGCCAGCAGCCAAGGGACTAGCGGGAGGGCCGGGTTCTCCGGGGAGCTGTTTTTT.

This clone occurred once. This chain connects TRBV4-2 to TRBJ2-7; TRBD2 matches 7 bases. This CDR3 spans 16 amino acids. Germline V gene sequence: CDR1 LGHNA, CDR2 YNFKEQ. The trim removed 0 bases at V and 0 bases at J, leaving 5 bases unmatched. The CDR3 bases are TGTGCCAGCAGCCAAGAGTATACTAGCGCCTCCTACGAGCAGTACTTC. This translates into CASSQEYTSASYEQYF.

This chain connects TRBV11-2 to TRBJ2-1; D gene ambiguous. The CDR3 totals 12 residues. Germline V CDR1 and CDR2: SGHAT, FQNNGV. V dropped 3 bases and J dropped 10 bases, with 10 bases sitting between them. CDR3 in amino acids: CASSFGRQEQFF. CDR3 nucleotide sequence: TGTGCCAGCAGCTTTGGCCGCCAGGAGCAGTTCTTC.